These T cell receptor beta chains were read from a single sample in a study of metastatic and nonmetastatic thyroid tumors. TCRdb re-called the PCR reads through MiXCR. The sample has 15,000 to 20,000 clones, 25% to 35% seen once. Sequenced material: tumor tissue. The receptors originated from a female donor with papillary thyroid cancer or a benign thyroid nodule (not recorded which). Some clones in this sample may be carry-over from other donors' samples. Each CDR3 is given without its conserved first and last residue. Each record gives: V gene, J gene, CDR3 protein.

>TRBV5-1|TRBJ1-5
ASSLVAGPNQPQH
>TRBV7-2|TRBJ2-7
ASSLQDRRVDEQY
>TRBV6-2/TRBV6-3|TRBJ2-7
ASSKSTGGLEQY
>TRBV7-6|TRBJ2-7
ASSLRTDRGEVQY
>TRBV6-2/TRBV6-3|TRBJ2-2
ASSSSLAGGPSTGELF
>TRBV2|TRBJ1-2
ASGQGDGYT
>TRBV4-1|TRBJ2-1
ASSQDWTSGQF
>TRBV5-6|TRBJ1-2
ASSPRQGSNYGYT
>TRBV18|TRBJ1-2
ASSLTSDYGYT
>TRBV2|TRBJ2-7
ASNQFRDHEQY
>TRBV7-2|TRBJ1-5
ASSSSGVYNQPQH
>TRBV9|TRBJ2-7
ASSVEPSSSYEQY
>TRBV28|TRBJ1-5
ASSLSERGNQPQH
>TRBV12-3/TRBV12-4|TRBJ2-7
ASSLDRYEQY
>TRBV18|TRBJ2-1
ASSPGLADNAEQF
>TRBV20-1|TRBJ1-6
SARGPGQGPNSPLH
>TRBV30|TRBJ1-3
AWSVRGGASYGNTIY
>TRBV6-1|TRBJ2-7
ASRRTGSYEQY
>TRBV24-1|TRBJ1-1
ATSPGGERGRTEAF
>TRBV4-3|TRBJ2-7
ASPTSGGYYEQY
>TRBV29-1|TRBJ2-7
SVVPTTAYEQY
>TRBV28|TRBJ1-2
ASGDSHNYGYT
>TRBV24-1|TRBJ2-3
ATSDNGFATQY
>TRBV4-2|TRBJ2-7
ASRGSSKRGSSYEQY
>TRBV5-1|TRBJ1-1
ASSFGGPGTEAF
>TRBV12-3/TRBV12-4|TRBJ2-7
ASSSPDSLYEQY
>TRBV9|TRBJ2-3
ASRPGDSTDTQY
>TRBV4-2|TRBJ1-2
ASSEPGVGGYT
>TRBV28|TRBJ2-5
ASSFEGPETQY
>TRBV4-1|TRBJ2-3
ASSQEGGNTQY
>TRBV7-9|TRBJ2-7
ASSLADYEQY
>TRBV3-1|TRBJ2-3
ANSQRDEDMQY
>TRBV6-1|TRBJ1-1
ASTWDIGVNTEAF
>TRBV7-9|TRBJ1-1
ANTLGTEAF
>TRBV19|TRBJ1-6
ASTPGGYSPLH
>TRBV20-1|TRBJ1-2
SAFPTTGAYGYT
>TRBV11-2|TRBJ2-2
ASSLVWRAGELF
>TRBV2|TRBJ1-1
ASSEVGGRTEAF
>TRBV7-3|TRBJ1-2
ASSLGTPGQGGYGYT
>TRBV20-1|TRBJ2-7
SARRISGLPYEQY
>TRBV6-6|TRBJ2-3
ASSYSSTSDPLYGYTDTQY
>TRBV7-6|TRBJ2-5
ASSLGGQVETQY
>TRBV20-1|TRBJ2-7
SARAGTSVSY
>TRBV20-1|TRBJ2-5
SARIPVREETQY
>TRBV18|TRBJ2-1
ASSDLSGFYNEQF
>TRBV12-3/TRBV12-4|TRBJ1-1
ASSLRQGSEAF
>TRBV30|TRBJ1-4
AWSVGWAGTEKLF
>TRBV5-5|TRBJ1-3
ASSLEGSGTGNTIY
>TRBV20-1|TRBJ1-1
SAPGRGSNTEAF
>TRBV6-1|TRBJ2-7
ASSPRVGRSYEQY
>TRBV7-6|TRBJ2-3
ASSQGDTQY
>TRBV7-3|TRBJ1-1
ASSLDNSGVTEAF
>TRBV7-3|TRBJ2-1
ASSGTSGHEQF
>TRBV24-1|TRBJ2-1
ATSDFAAGGPANEQF
>TRBV6-1|TRBJ1-1
ASSFPGMDTEAF